The 24 T cell receptor beta chains presented below share a single source sample, sequenced in a study of cytotoxic CD8 clonotypes in ibrutinib-treated CLL. Clones were read by immunoSEQ multiplex PCR, and TCRdb kept only the in-frame ones, dropping some. Of 150,000 to 250,000 clones listed, about 72% are singletons. Sequencing was performed on PBMCs, taken after 24 months of ibrutinib treatment. The receptor set was obtained from a human donor with chronic lymphocytic leukemia.

This chain connects TRBV27 to TRBJ2-7, with D perhaps being TRBD1 or TRBD2 (5 bases each). This CDR3 has 17 residues. CDR1 and CDR2 from the germline V gene are MNHEY and SMNVEV (reference sequence). Trimming cost V 1 base and J 3 bases, with 19 bases left between them. The CDR3 coding sequence is TGTGCCAGCAGTTTATTCCATAGGCAGGGAGCTAACTACGAGCAGTACTTC. As protein: CASSLFHRQGANYEQYF.

The rearrangement joins TRBV19 to TRBJ1-3, with D uncertain. Trimming stripped 4 bases from V and 0 bases from J, with 4 bases between. Per germline, CDR1 LNHDA and CDR2 SQIVND (reference sequence). There are 13 residues in the CDR3. The CDR3 region has the DNA TGTGCCAGTAGTACGGACTCTGGAAACACCATATATTTT. Translating it yields CASSTDSGNTIYF.

V and J are TRBV4-1 and TRBJ2-7; TRBD1 is a possible D gene (6 bases). CDR1 and CDR2 (germline): MGHRA, YSYEKL. The V end was cut by 4 bases, the J end by 1 base, with 11 bases between. CDR3 length: 14 amino acids. CDR3 sequence: CASSRTGLSYEQYF. CDR3 nucleotide sequence: TGCGCCAGCAGCCGAACAGGGTTGTCCTACGAGCAGTACTTC.

The genes are TRBV27 and TRBJ2-3; 10 nucleotides agree with TRBD1. Germline loops: CDR1 MNHEY, CDR2 SMNVEV (reference sequence). The CDR3 sequence is 15 residues long. V shed 5 bases, J shed 4 bases, and the junction held 6 bases outside the gene matches. The CDR3 is CASSSTGTGADTQYF. DNA for the CDR3: TGTGCCAGCAGTAGCACCGGGACAGGGGCAGATACGCAGTATTTT.

The chain employs TRBV2 and TRBJ1-1; weak D call: TRBD1 (6 bases). The V and J ends lost 4 bases and 5 bases respectively, with 14 bases between them. CDR1 is SNHLY, CDR2 FYNNEI, per germline. The CDR3 runs to 14 residues. As DNA, the CDR3 is TGTGCCAGCAGTGTAGGCAGGGGTTGGACTGAAGCTTTCTTT. It encodes CASSVGRGWTEAFF.

The CDR3 DNA follows: TGTGCCAGCTCACCGGGGATAATAGAGACCCAGTACTTC. It yields the protein CASSPGIIETQYF. V usage is TRBV18 and J usage is TRBJ2-5; D not certain. V lost 3 bases and J lost 4, with 9 bases in between. The CDR3 extends over 13 amino acids. Germline assignment: CDR1 KGHSH and CDR2 LQKENI. Combining the CDR3 with reference TRBV18 and TRBJ2-5 gives the whole variable domain NAGVMQNPRHLVRRRGQEARLRCSPMKGHSHVYWYRQLPEEGLKFMVYLQKENIIDESGMPKERFSAEFPKEGPSILRIQQVVRGDSAAYFCASSPGIIETQYFGPGTRLLVL.

The CDR3 reads CASSFGYSYEQYF. As DNA, the CDR3 is TGTGCCAGCAGCTTCGGATACTCCTACGAGCAGTACTTC. The chain uses TRBV5-8 and TRBJ2-7; D gene uncertain. Trimming removed 2 bases at V and 0 bases at J, with 6 bases between. CDR3 length: 13 residues. CDR1 and CDR2 from the germline V gene are SGHTS and YDEGEE.

The V and J genes are TRBV27 and TRBJ2-7, with a possible D match to TRBD2 (5 bases). There are 9 residues in the CDR3. Looked up from germline, CDR1 is MNHEY and CDR2 is SMNVEV (reference sequence). With 11 bases removed from V and 3 bases from J, the gap between germline ends came to 5 bases. CDR3 loop: CAAGYEQYF. The CDR3 nucleotides are TGTGCCGCGGGCTACGAGCAGTACTTC.

The chain recombines TRBV4-1 with TRBJ2-3, with D uncertain. V was cut by 1 base and J by 1 base, with 15 bases left in between. Per germline, CDR1 MGHRA and CDR2 YSYEKL. This CDR3 is 17 amino acids long. Here the CDR3 reads CASSQVGNGRGTDTQYF. In DNA, the CDR3 is TGCGCCAGCAGCCAAGTGGGGAACGGACGGGGCACAGATACGCAGTATTTT.

This clone was counted between two and nine times. The chain recombines TRBV30 with TRBJ1-1, with a tentative D call TRBD1 (6 bases). CDR3 length equals 14 residues. CDR1 is GTSNPN, CDR2 SVGIG, per germline (reference sequence). V was clipped by 0 bases and J by 5 bases, with 13 bases between them. The CDR3 coding sequence is TGTGCCTGGAGTGTTAGGCAGGGGCGGACTGAAGCTTTCTTT. This sequence encodes CAWSVRQGRTEAFF.

The V gene is TRBV4-3, the J gene TRBJ1-4, with TRBD1 matching 7 bases. CDR3 size: 16 residues. Germline V CDR1 and CDR2: LGHNA, YSLEER. Trimming cost V 0 bases and J 3 bases; bases outside gene matches: 4. CDR3 amino acids: CASSQDSGTANEKLFF. The CDR3 DNA reads as TGCGCCAGCAGCCAAGATTCCGGGACAGCTAATGAAAAACTGTTTTTT.

This chain joins TRBV14 and TRBJ2-2, with D possibly being TRBD2 (5 bases). The V and J ends lost 3 bases and 8 bases respectively, with 10 bases between them. The CDR3 consists of 13 residues. The germline V gene encodes CDR1 SGHDN and CDR2 FVKESK. As DNA, the CDR3 is TGTGCCAGCAGCCAGTCCTTAGCGGGGGAGCTGTTTTTT. Protein: CASSQSLAGELFF.

The V gene is TRBV9, the J gene TRBJ2-3; 12 positions match TRBD2. CDR1 is SGDLS, CDR2 YYNGEE, per germline. CDR3 length: 24 amino acids. V lost 3 bases to trimming and J lost 0 bases; unmatched junction nucleotides: 26. CDR3 DNA sequence: TGTGCCAGCAGCGGGGGCGCCGTCTGGAGTGAGGAGACTAGCGGGAGTTCCAGCACAGATACGCAGTATTTT. Translated, it gives CASSGGAVWSEETSGSSSTDTQYF.

This clone has more than one count but fewer than ten. The chain links TRBV6-1 to TRBJ1-5; tentative D call: TRBD1 (5 bases). Per the germline V gene, CDR1 is MNHNS and CDR2 is SASEGT. The germline V and J ends were trimmed by 4 bases and 0 bases, with 13 bases remaining between them. This CDR3 contains 16 residues. CDR3 DNA sequence: TGTGCCAGCAGTGTGTTGCAGGGTTATAGCAATCAGCCCCAGCATTTT. It yields the protein CASSVLQGYSNQPQHF.

The rearrangement links TRBV5-1 to TRBJ2-7; D unclear. In germline, CDR1 is SGHRS, CDR2 YFSETQ. This CDR3 is 15 amino acids long. The V end lost 2 bases, the J end lost 3 bases, and 15 bases lay between the germline ends. CDR3 DNA sequence: TGCGCCAGCAGCTTTTCCGTTGGGGATATCTACGAGCAGTACTTC. This gives the protein CASSFSVGDIYEQYF.

The chain recombines TRBV4-1 with TRBJ2-1; 8 nucleotides agree with TRBD1. Germline V gene lookup returns CDR1 MGHRA and CDR2 YSYEKL. The V and J ends lost 3 bases and 2 bases, in that order; junction bases with no gene match: 3. The CDR3 covers 15 residues. CDR3 DNA: TGCGCCAGCAGCCACCCGGACAGGGCCTACAATGAGCAGTTCTTC. It translates to CASSHPDRAYNEQFF.

Turning to this clone: Relative to the germline gene, one junction end is altered; a read error may explain this. The V and J genes are TRBV7-7 and TRBJ2-5, with a possible D match to TRBD2 (6 bases). The CDR3 contains 14 residues. CDR1 is SSHAT and CDR2 is FNYEAQ in the germline V gene (reference sequence). CDR3 nucleotide sequence: TGTGCTAGCAGCTTAGACCGGGGAGGCGAGACCCAGTACTTC. This sequence encodes CASSLDRGGETQYF.

The J gene is TRBJ1-2, the V gene TRBV6-5; D gene uncertain. Looked up from germline, CDR1 is MNHEY and CDR2 is SVGAGI. Trimming stripped 2 bases from V and 10 bases from J, with 8 bases between. This CDR3 is 11 amino acids long. CDR3 residues: CASSYAGVYTF. The CDR3 nucleotides read TGTGCCAGCAGTTACGCGGGAGTCTACACCTTC.

The chain carries TRBV5-1 and TRBJ1-1; 7 nucleotides agree with TRBD1. Germline V gene data show CDR1 as SGHRS and CDR2 as YFSETQ. V lost 6 bases to trimming and J lost 10 bases; unmatched junction nucleotides: 15. The CDR3 is 14 amino acids. CDR3: CASKLDRVSMGAFF. CDR3 sequence (DNA): TGCGCCAGCAAGCTCGACAGGGTCAGTATGGGAGCTTTCTTT.

The chain is built from TRBV14 and TRBJ2-7, with D tentatively TRBD2 (5 bases). V lost 5 bases and J lost 5, with 13 bases in between. The CDR3 is 13 residues long. From germline, CDR1 is SGHDN and CDR2 FVKESK. The chain's CDR3 is CASSYTRVDEQYF. Written as DNA, the CDR3 is TGTGCCAGCAGCTATACTAGGGTCGACGAGCAGTACTTC.

V is TRBV11-2 and J is TRBJ2-1; D gene unclear. Looked up from germline, CDR1 is SGHAT and CDR2 is FQNNGV. The CDR3 runs 15 residues. V lost 5 bases and J 4 bases, leaving 15 bases between the germline ends. The CDR3 bases are TGTGCCAGCAGCCTCCTCCTAGGGCCTTACAATGAGCAGTTCTTC. Residues: CASSLLLGPYNEQFF.

The chain recombines TRBV15 with TRBJ1-1; TRBD1 might be the D (5 bases). The V end lost 1 base, the J end lost 8 bases, and 17 bases lay between the germline ends. This CDR3 spans 15 amino acids. CDR1 and CDR2 (germline): LNHNV, YYDKDF (reference sequence). DNA for the CDR3: TGTGCCACCAGCAGAGTTCCCTCCAGGACAAGCGAAGCTTTCTTT. It codes for CATSRVPSRTSEAFF.

The chain combines TRBV4-1 with TRBJ2-1, with 11 bases lining up with TRBD2. In germline, CDR1 is MGHRA, CDR2 YSYEKL. The CDR3 runs 16 residues. Trimming cost V 2 bases and J 4 bases; bases outside gene matches: 4. The DNA for the CDR3 is TGCGCCAGCAGCCAACTGGGACTAGCGGAGTACAATGAGCAGTTCTTC. Amino acids: CASSQLGLAEYNEQFF.

The chain employs TRBV19 and TRBJ1-4, with D possibly being TRBD1 (5 bases). CDR1 is LNHDA and CDR2 is SQIVND in the germline V gene (reference sequence). The CDR3 loop spans 15 amino acids. Trimming left V 7 bases short and J 7 bases short, with 19 bases between. CDR3 in amino acids: CASKEPGDQGEKLFF. CDR3 coding DNA: TGTGCCAGTAAAGAACCGGGGGACCAGGGTGAAAAACTGTTTTTT. Based on the CDR3 plus reference TRBV19 and TRBJ1-4, the full variable domain is DGGITQSPKYLFRKEGQNVTLSCEQNLNHDAMYWYRQDPGQGLRLIYYSQIVNDFQKGDIAEGYSVSREKKESFPLTVTSAQKNPTAFYLCASKEPGDQGEKLFFGSGTQLSVL.